The 27 T cell receptor beta chains below were found in one sample sequenced in a study of cytomegalovirus exposure and HLA in healthy donors. Produced via immunoSEQ multiplex PCR; TCRdb's table is partial and in-frame only. The table records a few hundred thousand clones, around 87% of them present only once. The sample comprised PBMCs. Receptors originate from a woman aged 18 to 35 in good health and CMV-seronegative.

This sequence joins TRBV4-3 and TRBJ1-6; no firm D call. CDR1 LGHNA and CDR2 YSLEER come from the germline V gene. CDR3 size: 16 residues. Trimming removed 0 bases at V and 11 bases at J, with 17 bases between. CDR3 residues: CASSQDSETYHPPLHF. The CDR3 nucleotides read TGCGCCAGCAGCCAAGATTCGGAGACGTACCATCCACCCCTCCACTTT.

The chain employs TRBV19 and TRBJ2-3; 10 nucleotides align to TRBD1. CDR1 is LNHDA, CDR2 SQIVND, per germline (reference sequence). The CDR3 is made up of 14 amino acids. V trimming: 10 bases; J trimming: 5 bases; junction bases outside the gene matches: 9. Here the CDR3 reads CATRQGAPVDTQYF. CDR3 coding DNA: TGTGCCACCCGACAGGGGGCTCCGGTAGATACGCAGTATTTT.

This sequence joins TRBV29-1 and TRBJ2-1; D unresolved. Germline V lookup: CDR1 SQVTM, CDR2 ANQGSEA. The ends were cut back, 3 bases at V and 0 bases at J, with 9 bases in the middle. The CDR3 is 14 amino acids. CDR3 sequence: CSVDRLSSYNEQFF. DNA of the CDR3: TGCAGCGTTGACCGACTCAGCTCCTACAATGAGCAGTTCTTC.

The chain combines TRBV27 with TRBJ1-5; D call uncertain. Germline-derived CDR1 and CDR2 are MNHEY and SMNVEV (reference sequence). The CDR3 spans 14 residues. Trimming pared 2 bases from V and 4 bases from J, leaving 9 bases between. The CDR3 here is CASSLMLGNQPQHF. CDR3 sequence (DNA): TGTGCCAGCAGTTTAATGCTCGGGAATCAGCCCCAGCATTTT.

The J gene is TRBJ2-2, the V gene TRBV7-3; D not certain. The germline V and J ends were trimmed by 4 bases and 4 bases, with 10 bases remaining between them. CDR3 length equals 14 residues. CDR1 and CDR2 from the germline V gene are SGHTA and FQGTGA. The CDR3 DNA reads TGTGCCAGCAGCTCAACCCGAGGCACCGGGGAGCTGTTTTTT. Its protein is CASSSTRGTGELFF.

The rearrangement joins TRBV2 to TRBJ1-1; D uncertain. This CDR3 is 12 amino acids long. In germline, CDR1 is SNHLY, CDR2 FYNNEI. V was cut by 1 base and J by 6 bases, with 6 bases left in between. The CDR3 sequence is CASSEDSSEAFF. CDR3 bases: TGTGCCAGCAGTGAAGACAGTTCTGAAGCTTTCTTT.

This clone was counted a few times. The chain recombines TRBV29-1 with TRBJ2-7; TRBD1 aligns across 8 bases. V lost 2 bases and J lost 2; bases outside the gene matches: 5. The CDR3 is 14 residues long. The germline V gene encodes CDR1 SQVTM and CDR2 ANQGSEA. The CDR3 DNA reads as TGCAGCGTTGAAAGGGACAGGATAACCTACGAGCAGTACGTC. This translates into CSVERDRITYEQYV.

The CDR3 DNA reads TGCGCCAGCAGTGACCCACTGGGACAGGGGAACACCGGGGAGCTGTTTTTT. Translation: CASSDPLGQGNTGELFF. The chain has TRBV10-1 and TRBJ2-2; 9 nucleotides align to TRBD1. This CDR3 spans 17 amino acids. After removal of 3 bases from V and 1 base from J, the junction contained 6 bases not matched to a gene. Germline V gene sequence: CDR1 WNHNN, CDR2 SYGVQD (reference sequence).

This clone was observed a few times. This chain links TRBV5-3 with TRBJ1-6; TRBD1 agrees at 7 bases. TRBV5-3 is an open reading frame, and its role is uncertain. Unmatched junction bases numbered 19, after V lost 7 bases and J lost 6 bases. The CDR3 is made up of 18 amino acids. The CDR3 bases are TGTGCCAGATTCACTCCGAATATCGACAGGGAAAGTAATTCACCCCTCCACTTT. Translation: CARFTPNIDRESNSPLHF.

V gene TRBV11-2 combines with J gene TRBJ2-7; 12 bases line up with TRBD2. V lost 4 bases to trimming and J lost 4 bases; unmatched junction nucleotides: 8. The CDR3 totals 16 residues. CDR1 and CDR2 (germline): SGHAT, FQNNGV. The CDR3 DNA follows: TGTGCCAGCAGCTCCGATGGACTAGCGGGGAGATACGAGCAGTACTTC. Protein sequence: CASSSDGLAGRYEQYF.

V and J are TRBV19 and TRBJ1-6; 8 nucleotides match TRBD1. From germline, CDR1 is LNHDA and CDR2 SQIVND (reference sequence). Trimming took 3 bases from V and 10 from J; bases not matched to a gene: 11. This CDR3 is built from 16 residues. The CDR3 loop reads CASSITAQGARSPLHF. CDR3 coding DNA: TGTGCCAGTAGTATCACTGCCCAGGGGGCGAGATCACCCCTCCACTTT.

This chain joins TRBV6-5 and TRBJ1-6; D might be TRBD1 (6 bases). In germline, CDR1 is MNHEY, CDR2 SVGAGI. V was shortened by 0 bases and J by 9 bases, with 12 bases between the two germline ends. This CDR3 contains 15 residues. The CDR3 DNA reads TGTGCCAGCAGTTACTCGAGGGGGGAGGGTTCACCCCTCCACTTT. Amino acids: CASSYSRGEGSPLHF.

The rearrangement links TRBV6-7 to TRBJ1-5, with TRBD1 as a possible D gene (5 bases). TRBV6-7 is an open reading frame, and its role is uncertain. V was shortened by 5 bases and J by 5 bases, with 25 bases between the two germline ends. This CDR3 spans 18 amino acids. CDR3 bases: TGTGCCAGCAGTCTGCTATTCTTCCGGACAATTACCTATCAGCCCCAGCATTTT. It yields the protein CASSLLFFRTITYQPQHF.

The chain combines TRBV9 with TRBJ1-2; no reliable D call. The CDR3 runs 13 residues. V shed 0 bases and J shed 4 bases, with 7 bases lying between them. Germline assignment: CDR1 SGDLS and CDR2 YYNGEE. The CDR3 loop is CASSVGTGYGYTF. The CDR3 bases are TGTGCCAGCAGCGTAGGGACTGGCTATGGCTACACCTTC.

The chain couples TRBV4-3 to TRBJ2-3; D is perhaps TRBD2 (5 bases). V was pared by 0 bases and J by 4 bases, with 17 bases between. The CDR3 runs 17 residues. Germline CDR1 and CDR2: LGHNA and YSLEER. This CDR3 is CASSQDFGRLLPDTQYF. The CDR3 DNA is TGCGCCAGCAGCCAAGATTTTGGGAGACTCCTGCCAGATACGCAGTATTTT.

V is TRBV5-6 and J is TRBJ1-2; 7 nucleotides agree with TRBD1. The germline gives CDR1 SGHDT, CDR2 YYEEEE. The CDR3 has 14 amino acids. Germline trimming cut 5 bases from V and 2 bases from J; bases unmatched to any gene: 6. The CDR3: CASRMGQKNYGYTF. The CDR3 DNA reads TGTGCCAGCAGGATGGGACAGAAAAACTATGGCTACACCTTC.

There are a few counts of this clone. This sequence joins TRBV27 and TRBJ1-2; TRBD1 matches 9 bases. The CDR3 is made up of 15 amino acids. V trimming: 4 bases; J trimming: 8 bases; junction bases outside the gene matches: 11. CDR1 MNHEY and CDR2 SMNVEV come from the germline V gene (reference sequence). The CDR3 reads CASSSPTGGGGGYTF. DNA for the CDR3: TGTGCCAGCAGTTCACCGACAGGGGGAGGTGGCGGCTACACCTTC.

The rearrangement links TRBV9 to TRBJ2-3; no clear D. In germline, CDR1 is SGDLS, CDR2 YYNGEE. The CDR3 is 13 amino acids. The V end lost 4 bases, the J end lost 0 bases, and 6 bases lay between the germline ends. The CDR3 bases are TGTGCCAGCAGCCAACTAAGCACAGATACGCAGTATTTT. It specifies CASSQLSTDTQYF. The whole variable domain, remainder taken from reference TRBV9 and TRBJ2-3, is DSGVTQTPKHLITATGQRVTLRCSPRSGDLSVYWYQQSLDQGLQFLIQYYNGEERAKGNILERFSAQQFPDLHSELNLSSLELGDSALYFCASSQLSTDTQYFGPGTRLTVL.

The CDR3 DNA follows: TGTGCCAGCAGCCTCGACTTTGAAAAACTGTTTTTT. Translation gives CASSLDFEKLFF. The chain is built from TRBV4-2 and TRBJ1-4; no reliable D call. The germline gives CDR1 LGHNA, CDR2 YNFKEQ. V lost 4 bases and J lost 7, with 7 bases in between. The CDR3 spans 12 residues.

The chain couples TRBV2 to TRBJ1-1, with TRBD1 as a possible D gene (5 bases). The germline V and J ends were trimmed by 0 bases and 0 bases, with 8 bases remaining between them. The CDR3 consists of 15 residues. Germline assignment: CDR1 SNHLY and CDR2 FYNNEI. The CDR3 sequence is CASSEAQGMNTEAFF. CDR3 sequence (DNA): TGTGCCAGCAGTGAAGCGCAGGGCATGAACACTGAAGCTTTCTTT. The whole variable domain, filled in from reference TRBV2 and TRBJ1-1, reads EPEVTQTPSHQVTQMGQEVILRCVPISNHLYFYWYRQILGQKVEFLVSFYNNEISEKSEIFDDQFSVERPDGSNFTLKIRSTKLEDSAMYFCASSEAQGMNTEAFFGQGTRLTVV.

This chain joins TRBV7-2 and TRBJ1-3; no firm D call. The CDR3 has 15 residues. V was shortened by 5 bases and J by 0 bases, with 11 bases between the two germline ends. Germline V gives CDR1 SGHTA, CDR2 FQGNSA. The CDR3 DNA reads TGTGCCAGCAGCACCACAGTGGACTCTGGAAACACCATATATTTT. Its translation: CASSTTVDSGNTIYF.

The gene calls are TRBV28 and TRBJ2-1; no firm D call. Germline lookup yields CDR1 MDHEN and CDR2 SYDVKM. Between the trimmed V and J ends, which lost 6 bases and 0 bases, there was a span of 12 bases. The CDR3 length is 15 residues. CDR3 DNA: TGTGCCAGCAGAAGAGACACCCTCTCCTACAATGAGCAGTTCTTC. This gives the protein CASRRDTLSYNEQFF.

As regards this clone: Other DNA sequences in the sample encode the same CDR3. The genes are TRBV28 and TRBJ1-5; tentatively, D is TRBD1 (6 bases). Germline V CDR1 and CDR2: MDHEN, SYDVKM. V lost 5 bases, J lost 5 bases, and 7 bases lay in between. This CDR3 spans 12 amino acids. The CDR3 is CASSTGYQPQHF. The CDR3, as DNA: TGTGCCAGCAGTACAGGGTATCAGCCCCAGCATTTT.

The V call is TRBV11-2, the J call TRBJ2-4; perhaps TRBD1 as D (5 bases). The length of the CDR3 is 14 residues. The germline V gene has CDR1 SGHAT and CDR2 FQNNGV. Between the trimmed V and J ends, which lost 3 bases and 5 bases, there was a span of 11 bases. The CDR3 loop reads CASSFAQGQNIQYF. The CDR3 DNA reads as TGTGCCAGCAGCTTCGCGCAGGGCCAAAACATTCAGTACTTC. The complete variable domain, with remaining parts taken from reference TRBV11-2 and TRBJ2-4, reads EAGVAQSPRYKIIEKRQSVAFWCNPISGHATLYWYQQILGQGPKLLIQFQNNGVVDDSQLPKDRFSAERLKGVDSTLKIQPAKLEDSAVYLCASSFAQGQNIQYFGAGTRLSVL.

The chain joins TRBV12-5 to TRBJ2-5; TRBD2 matches 10 bases. Germline V gene sequence: CDR1 LGHNT, CDR2 FRNRAP. The CDR3 loop spans 15 amino acids. V shed 1 base, J shed 2 bases, and the junction held 1 base outside the gene matches. CDR3 loop: CASGLASGGQETQYF. CDR3 nucleotides: TGTGCTAGTGGTTTGGCTAGCGGGGGACAAGAGACCCAGTACTTC.

There are a few counts of this clone. The chain combines TRBV6-1 with TRBJ2-2, with D possibly TRBD2 on 6 matching bases. Germline V gives CDR1 MNHNS, CDR2 SASEGT. V lost 3 bases and J 6 bases, leaving 11 bases between the germline ends. The CDR3 totals 14 residues. The CDR3 loop is CASSDGRGAGELFF. CDR3 DNA sequence: TGTGCCAGCAGTGATGGGCGGGGTGCCGGGGAGCTGTTTTTT.

The CDR3 reads CASSGTSNTGELFF. The CDR3 nucleotides are TGTGCCAGCTCAGGGACTTCGAACACCGGGGAGCTGTTTTTT. The chain uses TRBV6-5 and TRBJ2-2; D might be TRBD2 (6 bases). The CDR3 extends over 14 amino acids. Per germline, CDR1 MNHEY and CDR2 SVGAGI. Trimming took off 8 bases at V and 0 bases at J, with 10 bases between the two ends.